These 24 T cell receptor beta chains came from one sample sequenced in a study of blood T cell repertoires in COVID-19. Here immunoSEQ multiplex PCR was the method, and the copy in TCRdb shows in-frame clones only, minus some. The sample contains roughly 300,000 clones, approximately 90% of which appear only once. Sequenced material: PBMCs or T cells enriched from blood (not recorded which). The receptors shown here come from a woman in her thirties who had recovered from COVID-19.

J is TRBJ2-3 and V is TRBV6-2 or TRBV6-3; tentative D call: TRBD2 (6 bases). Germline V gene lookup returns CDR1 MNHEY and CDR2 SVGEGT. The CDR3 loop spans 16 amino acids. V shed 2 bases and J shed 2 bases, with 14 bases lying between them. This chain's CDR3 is CASSYGSRRDTDTQYF. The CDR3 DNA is TGTGCCAGCAGTTACGGCTCACGGAGGGACACAGATACGCAGTATTTT.

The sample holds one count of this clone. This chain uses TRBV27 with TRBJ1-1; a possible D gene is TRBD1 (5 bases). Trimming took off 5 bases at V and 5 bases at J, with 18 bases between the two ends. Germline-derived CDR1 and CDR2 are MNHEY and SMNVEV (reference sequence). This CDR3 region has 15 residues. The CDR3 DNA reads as TGTGCCAGCAGTCCCCGTCGCGTGGGGGGAACTGAAGCTTTCTTT. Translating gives CASSPRRVGGTEAFF.

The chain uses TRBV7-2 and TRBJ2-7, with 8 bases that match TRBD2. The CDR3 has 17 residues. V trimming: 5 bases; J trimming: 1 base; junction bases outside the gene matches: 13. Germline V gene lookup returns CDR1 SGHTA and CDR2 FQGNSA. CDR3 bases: TGTGCCAGCAGCCCTGGACTAGCCCCCAGAAGGTCCTACGAGCAGTACTTC. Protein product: CASSPGLAPRRSYEQYF. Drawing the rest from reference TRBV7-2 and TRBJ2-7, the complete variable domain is GAGVSQSPSNKVTEKGKDVELRCDPISGHTALYWYRQSLGQGLEFLIYFQGNSAPDKSGLPSDRFSAERTGGSVSTLTIQRTQQEDSAVYLCASSPGLAPRRSYEQYFGPGTRLTVT.

Written as DNA, the CDR3 is TGTGCCAGAAGCTCTTCCGGGACAGCCTACGAGCAGTACTTC. Its protein product is CARSSSGTAYEQYF. The V and J genes are TRBV5-3 and TRBJ2-7, with TRBD1 matching over 7 bases. TRBV5-3 is known as an ORF, though its function is uncertain. With V trimmed by 3 bases and J by 2 bases, 5 bases remained unmatched. The CDR3 has 14 residues.

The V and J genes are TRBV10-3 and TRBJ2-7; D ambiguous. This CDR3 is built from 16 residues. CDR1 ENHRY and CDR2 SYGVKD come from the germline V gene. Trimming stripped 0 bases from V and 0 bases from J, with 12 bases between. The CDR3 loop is CAISESTPGSSYEQYF. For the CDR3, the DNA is TGTGCCATCAGTGAGTCGACCCCAGGCTCCTCCTACGAGCAGTACTTC.

CDR3 coding DNA: TGTGCCAGCAGCTTTCAGGTTGTCGGGGAGCTGTTTTTT. This encodes CASSFQVVGELFF. The chain couples TRBV5-5 to TRBJ2-2; D unresolved. Germline values: CDR1 SGHKS, CDR2 YYEKEE (reference sequence). Trimming took 2 bases from V and 7 from J, leaving 9 bases between them. This CDR3 has 13 amino acids. Using reference TRBV5-5 and TRBJ2-2 for the parts outside the CDR3, the full variable domain is DAGVTQSPTHLIKTRGQQVTLRCSPISGHKSVSWYQQVLGQGPQFIFQYYEKEERGRGNFPDRFSARQFPNYSSELNVNALLLGDSALYLCASSFQVVGELFFGEGSRLTVL.

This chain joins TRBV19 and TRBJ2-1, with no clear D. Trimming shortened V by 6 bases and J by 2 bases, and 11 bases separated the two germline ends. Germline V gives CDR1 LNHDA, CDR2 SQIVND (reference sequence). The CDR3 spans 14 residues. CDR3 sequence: CASRTPDTYNEQFF. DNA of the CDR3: TGTGCCAGTAGAACCCCTGACACCTACAATGAGCAGTTCTTC.

The CDR3 is CASSRSGWNTGELFF. CDR3 in DNA: TGTGCCAGCAGCAGATCAGGGTGGAACACCGGGGAGCTGTTTTTT. The rearrangement uses TRBV13 and TRBJ2-2, with a weak D call TRBD1 (5 bases). The V and J ends lost 5 bases and 1 base respectively, with 11 bases between them. The V gene's germline CDR1 is PRHDT and CDR2 FYEKMQ (reference sequence). The CDR3 has 15 residues.

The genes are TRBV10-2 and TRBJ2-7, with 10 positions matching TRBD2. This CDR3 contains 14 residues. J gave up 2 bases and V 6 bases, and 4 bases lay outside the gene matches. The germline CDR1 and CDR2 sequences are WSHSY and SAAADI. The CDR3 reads CASRQREGAYEQYF. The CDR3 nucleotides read TGCGCCAGCAGGCAGCGGGAGGGTGCCTACGAGCAGTACTTC.

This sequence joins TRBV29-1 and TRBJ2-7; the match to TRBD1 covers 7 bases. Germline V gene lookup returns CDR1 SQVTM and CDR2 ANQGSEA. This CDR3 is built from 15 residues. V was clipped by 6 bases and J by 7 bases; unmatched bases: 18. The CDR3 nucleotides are TGCAGCGTAACCTCCTCCGGGACAGAGCTTCGGGAGCAGTACTTC. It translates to CSVTSSGTELREQYF.

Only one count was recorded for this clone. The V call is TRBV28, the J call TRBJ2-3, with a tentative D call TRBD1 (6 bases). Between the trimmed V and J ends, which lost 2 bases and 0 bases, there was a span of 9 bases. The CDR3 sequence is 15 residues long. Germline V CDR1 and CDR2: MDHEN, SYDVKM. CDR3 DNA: TGTGCCAGCAGTTTAAGGGACATAAGCACAGATACGCAGTATTTT. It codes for CASSLRDISTDTQYF.

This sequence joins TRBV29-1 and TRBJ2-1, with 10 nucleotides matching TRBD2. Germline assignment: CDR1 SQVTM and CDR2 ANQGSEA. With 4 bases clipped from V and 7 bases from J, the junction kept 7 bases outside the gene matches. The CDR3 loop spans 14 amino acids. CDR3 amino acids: CSVGASGSVNEQFF. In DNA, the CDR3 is TGCAGCGTTGGGGCTAGCGGGAGTGTGAATGAGCAGTTCTTC.

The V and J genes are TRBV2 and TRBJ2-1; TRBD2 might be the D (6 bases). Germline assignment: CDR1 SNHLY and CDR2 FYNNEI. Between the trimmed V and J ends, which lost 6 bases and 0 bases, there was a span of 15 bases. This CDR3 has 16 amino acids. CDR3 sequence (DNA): TGTGCCAGCAGGACATGGGACTTCGGCTCCTACAATGAGCAGTTCTTC. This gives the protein CASRTWDFGSYNEQFF.

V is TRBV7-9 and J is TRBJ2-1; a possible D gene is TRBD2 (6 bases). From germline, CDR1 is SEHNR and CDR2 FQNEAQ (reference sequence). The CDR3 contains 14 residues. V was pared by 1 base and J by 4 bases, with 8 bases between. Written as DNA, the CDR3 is TGTGCCAGCAGCTTAGAGGAGGGATACAATGAGCAGTTCTTC. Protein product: CASSLEEGYNEQFF.

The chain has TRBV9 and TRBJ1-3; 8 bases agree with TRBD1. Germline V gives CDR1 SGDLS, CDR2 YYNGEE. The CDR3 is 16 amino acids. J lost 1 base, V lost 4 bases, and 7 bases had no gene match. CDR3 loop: CASSFTGGPSGNTIYF. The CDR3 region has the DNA TGTGCCAGCAGCTTCACAGGGGGACCTTCTGGAAACACCATATATTTT.

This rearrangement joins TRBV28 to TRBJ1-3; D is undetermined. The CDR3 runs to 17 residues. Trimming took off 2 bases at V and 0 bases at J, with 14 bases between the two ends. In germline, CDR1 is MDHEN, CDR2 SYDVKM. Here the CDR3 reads CASSLTSKNSSGNTIYF. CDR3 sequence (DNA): TGTGCCAGCAGTTTAACATCGAAGAACAGCTCTGGAAACACCATATATTTT.

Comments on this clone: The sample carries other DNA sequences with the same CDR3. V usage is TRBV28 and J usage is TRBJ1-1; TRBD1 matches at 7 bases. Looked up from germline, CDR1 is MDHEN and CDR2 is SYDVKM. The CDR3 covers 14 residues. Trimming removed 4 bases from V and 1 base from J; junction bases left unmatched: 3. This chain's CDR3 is CASSSPGGNTEAFF. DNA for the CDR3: TGTGCCAGCAGTTCTCCAGGGGGGAACACTGAAGCTTTCTTT.

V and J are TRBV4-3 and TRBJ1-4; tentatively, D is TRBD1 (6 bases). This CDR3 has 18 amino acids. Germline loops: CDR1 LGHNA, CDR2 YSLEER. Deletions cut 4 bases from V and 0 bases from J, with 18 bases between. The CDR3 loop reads CASSPSGGRRATNEKLFF. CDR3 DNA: TGCGCCAGCAGCCCCTCGGGGGGCAGGCGTGCAACTAATGAAAAACTGTTTTTT.

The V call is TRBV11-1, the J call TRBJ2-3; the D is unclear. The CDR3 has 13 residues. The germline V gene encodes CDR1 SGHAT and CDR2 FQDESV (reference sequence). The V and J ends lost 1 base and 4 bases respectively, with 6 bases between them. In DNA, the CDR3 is TGTGCCAGCAGCTTAGGCGAACCAGATACGCAGTATTTT. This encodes CASSLGEPDTQYF. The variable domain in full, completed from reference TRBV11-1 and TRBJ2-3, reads EAEVAQSPRYKITEKSQAVAFWCDPISGHATLYWYRQILGQGPELLVQFQDESVVDDSQLPKDRFSAERLKGVDSTLKIQPAELGDSAMYLCASSLGEPDTQYFGPGTRLTVL.

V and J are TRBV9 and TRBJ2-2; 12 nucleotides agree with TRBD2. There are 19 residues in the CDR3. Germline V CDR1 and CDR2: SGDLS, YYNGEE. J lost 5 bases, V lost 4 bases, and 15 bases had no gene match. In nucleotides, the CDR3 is TGTGCCAGCAGCAAGGGACTAGCGGGCCCACGGGGGGCGACCGGGGAGCTGTTTTTT. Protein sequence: CASSKGLAGPRGATGELFF.

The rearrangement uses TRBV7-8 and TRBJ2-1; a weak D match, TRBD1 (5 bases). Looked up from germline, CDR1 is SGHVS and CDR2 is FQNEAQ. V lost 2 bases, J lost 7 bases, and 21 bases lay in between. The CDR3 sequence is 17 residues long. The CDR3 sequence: CASSLKGRVGGRNEQFF. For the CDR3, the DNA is TGTGCCAGCAGCTTAAAAGGCAGGGTCGGCGGTCGGAATGAGCAGTTCTTC.

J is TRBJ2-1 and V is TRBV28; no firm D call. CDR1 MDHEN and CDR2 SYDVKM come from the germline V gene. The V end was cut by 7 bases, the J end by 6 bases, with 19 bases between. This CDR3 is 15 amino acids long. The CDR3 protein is CASTATIIPGNEQFF. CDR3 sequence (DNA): TGTGCCAGCACCGCCACCATTATACCAGGCAATGAGCAGTTCTTC.

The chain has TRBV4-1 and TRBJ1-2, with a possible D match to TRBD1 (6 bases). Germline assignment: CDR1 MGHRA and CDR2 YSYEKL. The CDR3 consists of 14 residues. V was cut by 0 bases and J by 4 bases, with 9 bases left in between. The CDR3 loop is CASSQESGAYGYTF. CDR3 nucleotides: TGCGCCAGCAGCCAAGAATCAGGGGCCTATGGCTACACCTTC.

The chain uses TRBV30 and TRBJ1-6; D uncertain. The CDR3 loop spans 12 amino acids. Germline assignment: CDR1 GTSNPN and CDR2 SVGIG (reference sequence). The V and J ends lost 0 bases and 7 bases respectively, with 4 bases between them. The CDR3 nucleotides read TGTGCCTGGAGTGTACTAAATTCACCCCTCCACTTT. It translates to CAWSVLNSPLHF.